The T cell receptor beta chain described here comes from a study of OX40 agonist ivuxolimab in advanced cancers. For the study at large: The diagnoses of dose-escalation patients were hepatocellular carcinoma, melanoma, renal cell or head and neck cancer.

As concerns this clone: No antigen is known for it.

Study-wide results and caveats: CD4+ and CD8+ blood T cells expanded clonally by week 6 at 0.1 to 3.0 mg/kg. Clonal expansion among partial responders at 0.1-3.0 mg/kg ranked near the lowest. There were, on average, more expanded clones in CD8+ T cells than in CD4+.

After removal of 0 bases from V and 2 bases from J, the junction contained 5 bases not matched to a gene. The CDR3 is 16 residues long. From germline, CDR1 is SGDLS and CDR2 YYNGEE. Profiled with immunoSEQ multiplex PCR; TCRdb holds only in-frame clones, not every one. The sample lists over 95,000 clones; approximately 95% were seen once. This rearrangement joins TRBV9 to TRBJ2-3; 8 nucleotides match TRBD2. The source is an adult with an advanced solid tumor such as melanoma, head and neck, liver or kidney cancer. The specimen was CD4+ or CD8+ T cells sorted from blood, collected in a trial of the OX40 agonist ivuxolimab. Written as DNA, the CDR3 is TGTGCCAGCAGCGTAGGAGCGGGGGACTTCACAGATACGCAGTATTTT. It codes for CASSVGAGDFTDTQYF.